This T cell receptor (beta chain) was sequenced during a study of blood T cell repertoires in COVID-19 (dated by TCRdb to about 2020). For context, the study as a whole: Collaborator samples came from the United States, Italy and Spain and covered acute and convalescent phases of COVID-19. The samples were drawn from two sources: the first 160 participants of the ongoing ImmuneRACE study, and 1,200 or so subjects contributed by 6 global collaborators. Where available, HLA class I and class II types were obtained from metadata supplied by the sample provider rather than from assay-based typing. A de-identified subject ID, COVID-19 status, age in years and sex were almost always included in the sample metadata. Deeply sampled blood TCRbeta repertoires from subjects exposed to, actively infected with, or recovered from COVID-19 were included in the dataset. The repertoires were released in a freely available public database meant as a resource for research on the immune response to SARS-CoV-2. The prospective study material was composed of cDNA or gDNA derived from T cells, B-cell-depleted T cells, or PBMCs. Results the study describes overall, beyond this receptor: The quantity of clinical and demographic metadata differed by source and by participant and was supplied without curation.

TCRbeta CDR3 regions were amplified from genomic DNA by means of the immunoSEQ Assay, a bias-controlled multiplex PCR. In the original analysis: Within the assay, amplification of reference gene primers was used to estimate how many nucleated cells each sample contained. Sequence reads were collapsed and filtered to measure the absolute abundance of every unique TCRbeta CDR3 rearrangement. For each sample, productive Simpson clonality was calculated as the square root of Simpson's diversity index over productive rearrangements. The immuneACCESS repertoire file appears here via TCRdb, limited to in-frame rearrangements. These files lack a portion of the clones; in checked studies, under half of the deficit traces to unresolved V genes, and the cause of the others is not known. The V and J calls and clone size were taken over from that table, and D and trimming were inferred from the DNA. Present in this sample are 110,000 to 150,000 clones, about 82% of which were seen just once. The ten largest account for 2.5% to 3.5% of the sample.

Including the terminal cysteine and phenylalanine, the CDR3 comprises 18 residues. Just CDR3 DNA is preserved here, 54 bases in frame from base 1. After removal of 3 bases from V and 2 bases from J, the junction retains 14 bases not matched to a gene. The count of this clone is one. What this receptor recognizes is not known. There are no base qualities to consult, and no much larger clone falls within one base. Whole blood was collected in K2EDTA tubes by collaborating institutions according to the institutions' own protocols. For TCRbeta analysis, collaborators shipped samples as frozen whole blood, isolated PBMCs, or DNA extracted from either of those sample types.

The receptor comes from a man in his forties or fifties with acute or convalescent COVID-19. The V and J segments used are TRBV23-1 and TRBJ1-2; the central 8 bases match TRBD1. TRBV23-1 is sorted into the ORF group, with uncertain function. The sequencing input was peripheral blood. The DNA is TGCGCCAGCAGTCACCAATTGGACAGGGTTGAGGGCAACTATGGCTACACCTTC. The translation is CASSHQLDRVEGNYGYTF.